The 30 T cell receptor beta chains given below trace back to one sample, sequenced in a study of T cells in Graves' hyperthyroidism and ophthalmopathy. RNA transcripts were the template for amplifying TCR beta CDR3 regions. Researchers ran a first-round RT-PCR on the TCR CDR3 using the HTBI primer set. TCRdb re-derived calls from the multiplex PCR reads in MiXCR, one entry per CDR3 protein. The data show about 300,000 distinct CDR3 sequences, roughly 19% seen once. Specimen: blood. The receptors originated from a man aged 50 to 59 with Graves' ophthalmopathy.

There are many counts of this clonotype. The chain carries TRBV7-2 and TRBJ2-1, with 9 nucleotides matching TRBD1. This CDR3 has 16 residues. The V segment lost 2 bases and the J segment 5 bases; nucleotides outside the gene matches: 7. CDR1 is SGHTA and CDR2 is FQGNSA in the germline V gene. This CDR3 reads CASSLRWDRDNNEQFF. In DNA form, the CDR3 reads TGTGCCAGCAGCTTACGATGGGACAGGGACAACAATGAGCAGTTCTTC.

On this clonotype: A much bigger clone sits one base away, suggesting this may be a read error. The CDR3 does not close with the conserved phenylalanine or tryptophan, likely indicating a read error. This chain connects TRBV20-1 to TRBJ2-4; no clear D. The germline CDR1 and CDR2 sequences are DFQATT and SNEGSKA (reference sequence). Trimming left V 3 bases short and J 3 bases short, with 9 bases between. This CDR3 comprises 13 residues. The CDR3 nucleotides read TGCAGTGCTAGGTCGGACGACAAAAACATTCAGTACCTC. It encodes CSARSDDKNIQYL.

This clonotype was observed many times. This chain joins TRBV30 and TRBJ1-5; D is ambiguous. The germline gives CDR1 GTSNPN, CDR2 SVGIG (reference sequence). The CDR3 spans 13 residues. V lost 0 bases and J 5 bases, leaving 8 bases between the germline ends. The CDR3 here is CAWSVRVDQPQHF. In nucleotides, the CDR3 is TGTGCCTGGAGTGTAAGAGTGGATCAGCCCCAGCATTTT.

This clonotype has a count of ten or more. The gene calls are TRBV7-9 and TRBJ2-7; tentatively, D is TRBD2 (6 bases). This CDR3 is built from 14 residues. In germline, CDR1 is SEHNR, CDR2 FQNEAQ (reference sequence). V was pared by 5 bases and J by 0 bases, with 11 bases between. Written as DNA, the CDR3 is TGTGCCAGCAGCCCGGGACTTTCCTCCTACGAGCAGTACTTC. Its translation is CASSPGLSSYEQYF.

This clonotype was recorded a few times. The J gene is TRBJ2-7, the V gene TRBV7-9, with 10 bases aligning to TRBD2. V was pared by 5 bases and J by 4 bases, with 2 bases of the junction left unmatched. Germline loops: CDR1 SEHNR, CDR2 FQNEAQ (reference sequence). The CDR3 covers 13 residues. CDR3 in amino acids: CASSGTSVYEQYF. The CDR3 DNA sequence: TGTGCCAGCAGCGGGACTAGCGTGTACGAGCAGTACTTC.

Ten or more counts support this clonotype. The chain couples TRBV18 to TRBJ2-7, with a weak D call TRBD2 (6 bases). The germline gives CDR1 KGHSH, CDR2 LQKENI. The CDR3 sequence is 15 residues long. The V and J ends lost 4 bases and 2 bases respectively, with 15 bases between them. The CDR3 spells CASSRGDSAAYEQYF. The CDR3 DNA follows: TGTGCCAGCTCACGCGGGGACTCCGCCGCCTACGAGCAGTACTTC.

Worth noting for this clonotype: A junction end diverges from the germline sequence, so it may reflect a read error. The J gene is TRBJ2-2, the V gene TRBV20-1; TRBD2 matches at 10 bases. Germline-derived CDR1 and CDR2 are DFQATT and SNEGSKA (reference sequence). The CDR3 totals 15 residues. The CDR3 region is CSARSGTSDTGELLF. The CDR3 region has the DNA TGCAGTGCTAGATCCGGGACTAGCGACACCGGGGAGCTGCTTTTT.

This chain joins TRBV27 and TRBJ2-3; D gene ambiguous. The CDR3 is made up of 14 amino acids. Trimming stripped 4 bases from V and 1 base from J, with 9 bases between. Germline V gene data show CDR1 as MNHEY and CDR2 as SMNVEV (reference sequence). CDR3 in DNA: TGTGCCAGCAGTTGGGGTTCCCGCACAGATACGCAGTATTTT. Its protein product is CASSWGSRTDTQYF.

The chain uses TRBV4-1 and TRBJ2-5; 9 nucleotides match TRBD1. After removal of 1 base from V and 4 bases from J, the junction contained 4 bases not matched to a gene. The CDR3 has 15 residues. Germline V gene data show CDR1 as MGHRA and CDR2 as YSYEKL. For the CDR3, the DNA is TGCGCCAGCAGCCAAGCGACAGGGGGGAGAGAGACCCAGTACTTC. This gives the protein CASSQATGGRETQYF.

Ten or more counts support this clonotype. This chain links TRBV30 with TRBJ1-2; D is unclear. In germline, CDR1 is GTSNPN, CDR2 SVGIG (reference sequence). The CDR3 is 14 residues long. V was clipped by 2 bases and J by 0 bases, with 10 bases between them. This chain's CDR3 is CAWSPRAANYGYTF. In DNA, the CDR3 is TGTGCCTGGAGTCCTCGAGCAGCTAACTATGGCTACACCTTC.

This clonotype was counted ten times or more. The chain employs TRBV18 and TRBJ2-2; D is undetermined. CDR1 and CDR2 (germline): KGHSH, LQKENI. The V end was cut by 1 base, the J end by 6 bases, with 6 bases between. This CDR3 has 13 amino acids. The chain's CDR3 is CASSPQGAGELFF. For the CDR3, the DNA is TGTGCCAGCTCACCACAGGGTGCCGGGGAGCTGTTTTTT.

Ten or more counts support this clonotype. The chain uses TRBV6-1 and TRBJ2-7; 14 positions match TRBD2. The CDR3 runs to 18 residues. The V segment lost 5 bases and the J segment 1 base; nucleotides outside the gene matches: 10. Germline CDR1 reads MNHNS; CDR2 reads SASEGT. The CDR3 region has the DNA TGTGCCAGCAGTAGTCGACTAGCGGGAGGGTCCCCATCCTACGAGCAGTACTTC. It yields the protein CASSSRLAGGSPSYEQYF.

The CDR3 nucleotides are TGTGCCAGCAGCCTTCAGGGAAACACCATATATTTT. Translated, it gives CASSLQGNTIYF. The chain links TRBV14 to TRBJ1-3; D remains unclear. Per the germline V gene, CDR1 is SGHDN and CDR2 is FVKESK. V was shortened by 4 bases and J by 4 bases, with 5 bases between the two germline ends. CDR3 length equals 12 residues.

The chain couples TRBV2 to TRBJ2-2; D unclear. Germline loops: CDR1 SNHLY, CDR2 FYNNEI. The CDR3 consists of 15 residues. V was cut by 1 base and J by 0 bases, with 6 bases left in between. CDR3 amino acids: CASSEVRSNTGELFF. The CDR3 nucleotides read TGTGCCAGCAGTGAAGTCCGATCGAACACCGGGGAGCTGTTTTTT.

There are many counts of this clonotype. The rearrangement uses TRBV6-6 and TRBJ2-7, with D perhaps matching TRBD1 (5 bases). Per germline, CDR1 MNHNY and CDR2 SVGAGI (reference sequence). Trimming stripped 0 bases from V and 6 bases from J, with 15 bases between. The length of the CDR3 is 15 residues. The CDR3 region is CASSYSGRVRTEQYF. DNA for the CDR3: TGTGCCAGCAGTTACTCGGGCAGGGTGAGAACCGAGCAGTACTTC.

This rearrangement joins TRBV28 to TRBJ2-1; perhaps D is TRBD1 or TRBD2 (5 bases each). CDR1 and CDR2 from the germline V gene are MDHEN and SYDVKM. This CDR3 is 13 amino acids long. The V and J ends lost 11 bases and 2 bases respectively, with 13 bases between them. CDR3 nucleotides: TGTGCCTTAGGGGAGCGGACCTACAATGAGCAGTTCTTC. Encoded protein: CALGERTYNEQFF.

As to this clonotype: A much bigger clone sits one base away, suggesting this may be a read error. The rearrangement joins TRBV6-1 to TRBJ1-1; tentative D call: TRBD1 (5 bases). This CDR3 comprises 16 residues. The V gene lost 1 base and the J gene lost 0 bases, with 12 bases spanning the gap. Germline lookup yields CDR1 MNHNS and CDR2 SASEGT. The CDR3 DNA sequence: TGTGCCAGCAGTGAAGGGACAAAGAGATTGAACACTGAAGCTTTCTTT. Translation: CASSEGTKRLNTEAFF.

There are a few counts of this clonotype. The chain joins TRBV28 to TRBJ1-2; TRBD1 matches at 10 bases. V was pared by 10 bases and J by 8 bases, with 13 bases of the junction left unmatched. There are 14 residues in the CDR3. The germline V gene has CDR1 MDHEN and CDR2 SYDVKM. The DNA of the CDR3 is TGTGCCACCACGACGACAGGGGGCGGGTACGGCTACACCTTC. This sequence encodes CATTTTGGGYGYTF.

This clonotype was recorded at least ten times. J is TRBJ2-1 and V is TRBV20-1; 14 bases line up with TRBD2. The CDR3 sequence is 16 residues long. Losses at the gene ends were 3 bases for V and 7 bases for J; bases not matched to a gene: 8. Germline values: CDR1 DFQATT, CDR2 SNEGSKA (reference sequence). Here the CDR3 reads CSASGLGLAGGNEQFF. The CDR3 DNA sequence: TGCAGTGCTAGCGGACTAGGACTAGCGGGAGGAAATGAGCAGTTCTTC.

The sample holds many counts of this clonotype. CDR3: CASSQAHTGNGQPQHF. The CDR3 coding sequence is TGTGCCAGCAGCCAAGCCCATACAGGGAACGGCCAGCCCCAGCATTTT. The chain carries TRBV3-1 and TRBJ1-5, with D maybe TRBD1 (6 bases). The V end lost 1 base, the J end lost 7 bases, and 17 bases lay between the germline ends. Germline V gene sequence: CDR1 LGHDT, CDR2 YNNKEL (reference sequence). The CDR3 runs 16 residues.

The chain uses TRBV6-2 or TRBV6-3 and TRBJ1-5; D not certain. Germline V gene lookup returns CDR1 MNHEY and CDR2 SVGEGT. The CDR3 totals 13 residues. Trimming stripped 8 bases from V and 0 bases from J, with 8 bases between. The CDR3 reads CASVVHSNQPQHF. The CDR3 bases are TGTGCCAGCGTTGTGCATAGCAATCAGCCCCAGCATTTT.

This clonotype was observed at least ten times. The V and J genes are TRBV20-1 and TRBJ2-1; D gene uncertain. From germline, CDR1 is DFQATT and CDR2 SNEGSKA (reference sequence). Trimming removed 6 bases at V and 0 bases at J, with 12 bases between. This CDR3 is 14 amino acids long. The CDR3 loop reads CSANTESSYNEQFF. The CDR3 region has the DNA TGCAGTGCCAACACGGAGAGCTCCTACAATGAGCAGTTCTTC.

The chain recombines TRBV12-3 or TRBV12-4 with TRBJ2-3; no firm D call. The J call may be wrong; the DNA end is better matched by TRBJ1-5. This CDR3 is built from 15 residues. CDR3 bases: TGTGCCAGCAGTTTTTTACTAGCGGGAGAAGATACGCAGCATTTT. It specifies CASSFLLAGEDTQHF.

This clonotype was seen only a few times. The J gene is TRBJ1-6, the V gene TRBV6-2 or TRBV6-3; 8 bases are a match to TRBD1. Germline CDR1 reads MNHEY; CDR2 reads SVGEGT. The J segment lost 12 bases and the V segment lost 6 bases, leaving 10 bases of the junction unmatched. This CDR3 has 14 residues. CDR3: CASRDGTGPGPLHF. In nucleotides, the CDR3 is TGTGCCAGCAGGGACGGGACAGGACCTGGACCCCTCCACTTT.

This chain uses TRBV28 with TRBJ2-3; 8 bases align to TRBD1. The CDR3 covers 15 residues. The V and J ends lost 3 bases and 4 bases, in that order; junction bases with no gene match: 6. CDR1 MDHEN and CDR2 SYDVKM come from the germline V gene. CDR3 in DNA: TGTGCCAGCAGTTTGGAGGACAGGGACTCAGATACGCAGTATTTT. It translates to CASSLEDRDSDTQYF.

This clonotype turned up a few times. CDR3 protein: CASRTVRTSGSFLPGDNEQFF. In DNA form, the CDR3 reads TGTGCCAGCAGGACCGTGAGGACTAGCGGGAGTTTCCTGCCCGGGGACAATGAGCAGTTCTTC. The chain is built from TRBV6-1 and TRBJ2-1; 13 nucleotides agree with TRBD2. Germline V CDR1 and CDR2: MNHNS, SASEGT. V shed 6 bases, J shed 5 bases, and the junction held 22 bases outside the gene matches. The CDR3 has 21 residues.

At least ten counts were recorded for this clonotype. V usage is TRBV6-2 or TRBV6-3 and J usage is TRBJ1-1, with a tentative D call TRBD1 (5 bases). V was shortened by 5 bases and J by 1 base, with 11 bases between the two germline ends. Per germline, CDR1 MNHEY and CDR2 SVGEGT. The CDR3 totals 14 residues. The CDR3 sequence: CASSRRGGNTEAFF. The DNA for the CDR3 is TGTGCCAGCAGTAGAAGGGGCGGGAACACTGAAGCTTTCTTT.

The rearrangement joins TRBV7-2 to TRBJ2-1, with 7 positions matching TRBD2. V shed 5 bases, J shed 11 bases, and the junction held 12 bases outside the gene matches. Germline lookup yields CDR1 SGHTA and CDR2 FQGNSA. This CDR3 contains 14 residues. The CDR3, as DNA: TGTGCCAGCAGCCAGATGACTAGCAGCCGACAGCAGTTCTTC. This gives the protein CASSQMTSSRQQFF.

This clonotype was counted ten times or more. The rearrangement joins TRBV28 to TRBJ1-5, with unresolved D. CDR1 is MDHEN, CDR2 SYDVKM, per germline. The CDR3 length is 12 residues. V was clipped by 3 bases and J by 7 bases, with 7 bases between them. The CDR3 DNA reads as TGTGCCAGCAGTTTTTGGGTACAGCCCCAGCATTTT. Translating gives CASSFWVQPQHF.

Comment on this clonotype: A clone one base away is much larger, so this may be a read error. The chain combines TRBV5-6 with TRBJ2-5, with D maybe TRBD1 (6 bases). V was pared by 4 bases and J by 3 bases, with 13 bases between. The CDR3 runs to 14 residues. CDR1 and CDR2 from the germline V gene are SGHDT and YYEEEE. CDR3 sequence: CASSLGQQEETQYF. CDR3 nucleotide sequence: TGTGCCAGCAGCCTCGGACAGCAGGAAGAGACCCAGTACTTC.